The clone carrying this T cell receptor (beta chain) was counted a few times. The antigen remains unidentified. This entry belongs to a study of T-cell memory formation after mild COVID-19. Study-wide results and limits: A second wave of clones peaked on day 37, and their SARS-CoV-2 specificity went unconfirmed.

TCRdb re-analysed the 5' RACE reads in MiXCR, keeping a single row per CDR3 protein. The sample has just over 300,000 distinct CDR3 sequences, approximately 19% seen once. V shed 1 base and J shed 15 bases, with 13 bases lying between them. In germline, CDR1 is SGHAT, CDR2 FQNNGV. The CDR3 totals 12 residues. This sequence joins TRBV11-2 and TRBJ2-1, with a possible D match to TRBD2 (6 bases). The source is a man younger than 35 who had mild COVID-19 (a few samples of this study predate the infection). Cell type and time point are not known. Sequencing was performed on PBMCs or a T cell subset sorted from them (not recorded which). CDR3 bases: TGTGCCAGCAGCTTAGGTAGCGGTCTACCGTTCTTC. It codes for CASSLGSGLPFF.